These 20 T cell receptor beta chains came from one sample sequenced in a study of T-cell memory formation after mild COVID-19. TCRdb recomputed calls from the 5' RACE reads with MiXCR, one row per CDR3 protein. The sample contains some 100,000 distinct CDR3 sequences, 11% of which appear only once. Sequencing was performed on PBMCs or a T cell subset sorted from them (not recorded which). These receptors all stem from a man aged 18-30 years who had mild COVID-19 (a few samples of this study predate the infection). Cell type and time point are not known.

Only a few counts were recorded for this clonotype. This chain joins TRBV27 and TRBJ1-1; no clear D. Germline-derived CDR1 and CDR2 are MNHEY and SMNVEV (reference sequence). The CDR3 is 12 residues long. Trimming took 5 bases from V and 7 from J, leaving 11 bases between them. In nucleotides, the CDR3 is TGTGCCAGCAGTCGGACCGTGGGTGAAGCTTTCTTT. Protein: CASSRTVGEAFF.

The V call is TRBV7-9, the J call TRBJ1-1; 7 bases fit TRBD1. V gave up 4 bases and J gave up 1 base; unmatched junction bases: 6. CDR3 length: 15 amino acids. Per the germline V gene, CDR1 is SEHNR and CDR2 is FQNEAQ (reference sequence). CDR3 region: CASSSRTGPNTEAFF. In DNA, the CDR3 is TGTGCCAGCAGCTCCCGGACAGGCCCGAACACTGAAGCTTTCTTT.

The CDR3 here is CASSFGLGANTIYF. As DNA, the CDR3 is TGTGCCAGCAGCTTCGGTTTAGGGGCAAACACCATATATTTT. The gene calls are TRBV7-9 and TRBJ1-3; possibly TRBD1 for D (5 bases). The CDR3 sequence is 14 residues long. V was pared by 3 bases and J by 6 bases, with 12 bases between. CDR1 is SEHNR, CDR2 FQNEAQ, per germline (reference sequence).

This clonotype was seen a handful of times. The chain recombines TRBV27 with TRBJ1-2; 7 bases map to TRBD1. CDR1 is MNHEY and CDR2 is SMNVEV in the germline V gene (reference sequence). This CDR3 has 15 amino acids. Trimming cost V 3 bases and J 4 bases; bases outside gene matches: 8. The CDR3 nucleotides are TGTGCCAGCAGTTTTCTCCGGACAGGAGTCTATGGCTACACCTTC. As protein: CASSFLRTGVYGYTF.

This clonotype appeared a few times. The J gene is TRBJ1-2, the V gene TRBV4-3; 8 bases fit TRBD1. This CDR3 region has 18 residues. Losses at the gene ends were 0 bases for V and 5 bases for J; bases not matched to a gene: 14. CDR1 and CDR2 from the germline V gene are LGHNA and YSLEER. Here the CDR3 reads CASSQDWRTGYSPYGYTF. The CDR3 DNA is TGCGCCAGCAGCCAAGATTGGCGGACAGGGTACTCCCCTTATGGCTACACCTTC.

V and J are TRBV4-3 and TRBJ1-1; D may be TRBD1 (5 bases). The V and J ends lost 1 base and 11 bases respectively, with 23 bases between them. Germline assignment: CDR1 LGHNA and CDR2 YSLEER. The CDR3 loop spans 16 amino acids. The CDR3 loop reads CASSQGPGRRKNWAFF. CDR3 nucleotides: TGCGCCAGCAGCCAAGGGCCGGGACGAAGAAAGAATTGGGCTTTCTTT.

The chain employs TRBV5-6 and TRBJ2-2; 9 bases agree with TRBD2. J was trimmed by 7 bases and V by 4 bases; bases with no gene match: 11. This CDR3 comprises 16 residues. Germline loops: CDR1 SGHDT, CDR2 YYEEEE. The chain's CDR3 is CASSVIAGGPGGELFF. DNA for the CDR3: TGTGCCAGCAGCGTGATCGCGGGGGGGCCTGGCGGGGAGCTGTTTTTT. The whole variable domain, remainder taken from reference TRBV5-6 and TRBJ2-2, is DAGVTQSPTHLIKTRGQQVTLRCSPKSGHDTVSWYQQALGQGPQFIFQYYEEEERQRGNFPDRFSGHQFPNYSSELNVNALLLGDSALYLCASSVIAGGPGGELFFGEGSRLTVL.

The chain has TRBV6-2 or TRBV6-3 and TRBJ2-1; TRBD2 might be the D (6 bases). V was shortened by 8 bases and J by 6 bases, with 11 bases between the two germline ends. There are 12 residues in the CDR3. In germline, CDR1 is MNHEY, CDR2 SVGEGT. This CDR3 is CASLSGVNEQFF. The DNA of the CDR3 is TGTGCCAGCCTTTCGGGGGTCAATGAGCAGTTCTTC.

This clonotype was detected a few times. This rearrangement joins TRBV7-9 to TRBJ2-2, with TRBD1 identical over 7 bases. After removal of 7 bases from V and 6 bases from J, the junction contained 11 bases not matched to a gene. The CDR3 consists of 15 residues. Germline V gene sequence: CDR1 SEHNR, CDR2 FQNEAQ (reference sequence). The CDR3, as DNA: TGTGCCAGCACCCTGAAAGGGACAGACTCCGGGGAGCTGTTTTTT. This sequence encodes CASTLKGTDSGELFF.

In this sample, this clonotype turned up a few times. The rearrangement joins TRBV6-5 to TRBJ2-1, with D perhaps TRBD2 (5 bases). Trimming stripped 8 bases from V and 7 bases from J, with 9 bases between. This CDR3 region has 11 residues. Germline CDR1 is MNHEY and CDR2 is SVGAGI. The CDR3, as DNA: TGTGCCAGCTCCAGGAGGAATGAGCAGTTCTTC. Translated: CASSRRNEQFF.

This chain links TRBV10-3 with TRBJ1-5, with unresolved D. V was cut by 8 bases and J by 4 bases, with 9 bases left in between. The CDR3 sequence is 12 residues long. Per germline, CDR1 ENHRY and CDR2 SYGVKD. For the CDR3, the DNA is TGTGCCATCGGCCACGGGAATCAGCCCCAGCATTTT. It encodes CAIGHGNQPQHF.

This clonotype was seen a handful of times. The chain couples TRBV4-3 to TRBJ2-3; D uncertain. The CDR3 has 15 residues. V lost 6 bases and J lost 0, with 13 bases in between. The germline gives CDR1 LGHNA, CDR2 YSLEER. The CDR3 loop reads CASRSADGSTDTQYF. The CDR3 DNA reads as TGCGCCAGCAGGTCAGCCGACGGGAGCACAGATACGCAGTATTTT.

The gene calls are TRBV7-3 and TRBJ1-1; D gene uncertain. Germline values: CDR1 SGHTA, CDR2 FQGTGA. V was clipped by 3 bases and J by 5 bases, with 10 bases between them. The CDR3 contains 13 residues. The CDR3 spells CASSFGLFTEAFF. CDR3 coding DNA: TGTGCCAGCAGCTTCGGACTTTTTACTGAAGCTTTCTTT.

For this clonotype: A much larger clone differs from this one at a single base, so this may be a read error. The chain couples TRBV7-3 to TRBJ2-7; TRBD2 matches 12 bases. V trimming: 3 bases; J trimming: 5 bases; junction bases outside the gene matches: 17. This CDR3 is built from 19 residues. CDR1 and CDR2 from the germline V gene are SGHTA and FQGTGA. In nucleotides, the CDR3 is TGTGCCAGCAGCTTCGCCTGGACTAGCGGGGTCGGATCAGCGGACGAGCAGTACTTC. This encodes CASSFAWTSGVGSADEQYF.

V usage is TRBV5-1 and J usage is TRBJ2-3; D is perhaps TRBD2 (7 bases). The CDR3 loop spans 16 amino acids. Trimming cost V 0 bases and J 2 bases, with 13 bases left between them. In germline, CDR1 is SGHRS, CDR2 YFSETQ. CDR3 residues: CASSLAGGLPTDTQYF. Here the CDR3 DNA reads TGCGCCAGCAGCTTGGCCGGGGGGCTCCCCACAGATACGCAGTATTTT.

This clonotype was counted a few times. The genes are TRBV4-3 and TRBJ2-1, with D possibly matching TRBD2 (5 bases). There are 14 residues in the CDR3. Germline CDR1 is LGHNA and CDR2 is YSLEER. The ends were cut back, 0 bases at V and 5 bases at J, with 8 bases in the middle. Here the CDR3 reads CASSQDLGDNEQFF. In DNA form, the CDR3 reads TGCGCCAGCAGCCAAGATTTGGGAGACAATGAGCAGTTCTTC.

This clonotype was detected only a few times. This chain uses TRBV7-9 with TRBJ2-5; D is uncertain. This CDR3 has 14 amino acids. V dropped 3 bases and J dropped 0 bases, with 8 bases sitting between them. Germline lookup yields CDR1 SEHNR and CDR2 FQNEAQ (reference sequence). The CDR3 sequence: CASSFAGYQETQYF. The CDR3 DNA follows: TGTGCCAGCAGCTTCGCCGGATACCAAGAGACCCAGTACTTC.

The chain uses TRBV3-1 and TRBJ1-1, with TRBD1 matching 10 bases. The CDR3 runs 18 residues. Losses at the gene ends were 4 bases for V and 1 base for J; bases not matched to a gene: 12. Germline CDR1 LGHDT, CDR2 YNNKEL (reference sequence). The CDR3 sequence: CASSPGWGTGDENTEAFF. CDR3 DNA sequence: TGTGCCAGCAGCCCTGGATGGGGGACAGGGGACGAGAACACTGAAGCTTTCTTT.

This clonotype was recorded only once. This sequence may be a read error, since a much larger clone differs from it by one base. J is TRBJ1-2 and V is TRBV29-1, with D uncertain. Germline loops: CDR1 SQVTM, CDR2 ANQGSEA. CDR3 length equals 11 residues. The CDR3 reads CSVEEDYVYTF. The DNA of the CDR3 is TGCAGCGTTGAGGAGGACTATGTCTACACCTTC.

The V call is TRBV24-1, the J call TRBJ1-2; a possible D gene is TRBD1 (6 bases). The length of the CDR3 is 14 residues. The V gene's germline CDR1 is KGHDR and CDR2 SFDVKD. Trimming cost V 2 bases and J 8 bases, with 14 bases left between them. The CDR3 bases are TGTGCCACCAGTGATTCCAACTACAGGGAGGGCTACACCTTC. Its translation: CATSDSNYREGYTF.